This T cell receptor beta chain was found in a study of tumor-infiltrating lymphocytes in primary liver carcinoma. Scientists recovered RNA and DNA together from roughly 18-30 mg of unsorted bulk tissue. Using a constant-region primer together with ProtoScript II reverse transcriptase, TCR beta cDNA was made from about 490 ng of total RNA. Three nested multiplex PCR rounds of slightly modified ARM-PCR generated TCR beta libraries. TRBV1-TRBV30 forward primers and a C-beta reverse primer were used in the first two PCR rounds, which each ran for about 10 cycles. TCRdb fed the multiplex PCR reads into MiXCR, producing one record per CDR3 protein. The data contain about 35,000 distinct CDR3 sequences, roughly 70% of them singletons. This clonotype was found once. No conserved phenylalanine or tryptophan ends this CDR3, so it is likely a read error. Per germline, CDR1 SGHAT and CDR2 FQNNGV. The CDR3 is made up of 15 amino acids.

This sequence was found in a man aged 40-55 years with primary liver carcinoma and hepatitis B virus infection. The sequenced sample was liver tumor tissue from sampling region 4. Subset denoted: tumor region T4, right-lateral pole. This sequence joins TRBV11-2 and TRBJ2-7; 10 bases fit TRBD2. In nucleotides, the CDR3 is TGTGCCAACAGCTTAACCCTAGCGGGGGCTAGCGAACAGTACTTA. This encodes CANSLTLAGASEQYL.